Sequencing of this TCR beta chain was carried out in a study of CD8+CD57+ T cells in acquired aplastic anemia. The wider study: Yields of DNA that came from sorted CD4+ and CD8+ cells averaged about 3 ug.

Findings and caveats of the study: In common between the patients and the controls were some 28 CD8+ CDR3 sequences. Between the patient and control groups, CD8+ Simpson's diversity did not differ significantly.

The use of genomic DNA as template underpinned the TCR beta VDJ and CDR3 profiling. TCRdb called the reads again in MiXCR, with one record for every CDR3 protein. The sample holds approximately 160,000 distinct CDR3 sequences, around 43% seen once. The CDR3 totals 17 residues. V shed 7 bases and J 5 bases; nucleotides not matched to a gene: 15. As regards this clonotype: Its target is not known. The CDR3 carries no conserved terminal phenylalanine or tryptophan, so it likely arises from a read error.

Sequencing involved patients with CD8+CD57+ cell expansion previously shown by flow cytometry. Sequenced input: sorted CD4+, CD8+, or CD8+CD57+ T cells (not recorded which) from PBMCs. This clonotype was sampled from a human donor with aplastic anemia. The chain employs TRBV12-3 or TRBV12-4 and TRBJ2-2, with 8 nucleotides matching TRBD1. The CDR3 here is CASNPGGAGGRTGELFY. The CDR3 DNA reads as TGTGCCAGCAACCCAGGTGGGGCAGGGGGCAGGACCGGGGAGCTGTTTTAT.